This TCR beta chain derives from a study of low-dose radiotherapy and immunotherapy resistance in tumors. On the study more broadly: While receiving nivolumab 240 mg every two weeks, patients also received ipilimumab 1 mg/kg every six weeks, both intravenously. Every two weeks, cyclophosphamide 200 mg/m2 was infused one day before radiation plus immunotherapy. Alpha- and beta-chain coverage of first-strand cDNA came from TRAV- and TRBV-specific primers.

Amplification, which lasted 20 to 25 PCR cycles, used a constant-region primer and V-primer adapter to amplify TCRs. TCRdb reprocessed the reads via MiXCR and lists one record per CDR3 protein. The sample gives approximately 47,000 distinct CDR3 sequences, about an eighth of which show up once; 6.2% is in the top ten. The CDR3 covers 14 residues. Trimming at V came to 6 bases and at J to 4 bases, leaving 6 bases not matched to a gene. Germline CDR1 and CDR2: SGHAT and FQDESV (reference sequence). Time point in this sample: before trial treatment. The V gene is TRBV11-1, the J gene TRBJ2-7, with 10 bases that match TRBD2. The receptor was derived from a female donor with ovarian cancer. This sample comprised PBMCs, obtained before treatment. The CDR3 loop reads CASSLAGEEYEQYF. CDR3 coding DNA: TGTGCCAGCAGTCTAGCGGGAGAGGAGTACGAGCAGTACTTC.